This T cell receptor beta chain stems from a study of breast tumors, draining lymph nodes, adjacent tissues. Study-level results: Tumor TCR diversity was below lymph nodes but above nontumor tissue. Most tumor T cells seemingly derive from lymph node, then expand in tumor. Luminal-like breast cancer showed significantly greater tumor-nontumor repertoire similarity than basal-like breast cancer did. That most tumor T cells come from lymph nodes remained unproven.

Per the germline V gene, CDR1 is MGHDK and CDR2 is SYGVNS. The ends were cut back, 6 bases at V and 1 base at J, with 6 bases in the middle. This CDR3 comprises 12 residues. TCRdb called the multiplex PCR reads again in MiXCR, with one record for every CDR3 protein. The sample shows about 6,600 distinct CDR3 sequences, 43% of them seen only once. On this clonotype itself: Its antigen remains unknown.

The receptor comes from a female donor with breast cancer. Some clones in this sample may be carry-over from other donors' samples. Sequencing was carried out using tumor-adjacent breast tissue. The rearrangement links TRBV25-1 to TRBJ1-1; D remains unclear. The CDR3 spells CASSSGNTEAFF. For the CDR3, the DNA is TGTGCCAGCAGCAGCGGGAACACTGAAGCTTTCTTT.